Each of the 21 T cell receptor beta chains below was sequenced from the same sample in a study of regulatory dendritic cells for organ transplantation. Allogeneic regulatory or mature dendritic cells were co-cultured for four to six days with CFSE-labeled sorted T cells at 1:10. Their antigens are not known. Produced via immunoSEQ multiplex PCR; TCRdb's table is partial and in-frame only. The table includes 15,000 to 20,000 clones, roughly 80% detected once. Material for sequencing was memory CD4+ T cells from blood cultured with regulatory dendritic cells. Subset described: CD45RO+ memory T cells. The receptors originated from a human donor in good health.

This clone was picked up one time. The genes are TRBV5-4 and TRBJ2-7; 7 positions agree with TRBD2. CDR1 is SGHNT and CDR2 is YYREEE in the germline V gene (reference sequence). CDR3 length: 17 residues. The V segment lost 0 bases and the J segment 0 bases; nucleotides outside the gene matches: 9. CDR3 region: CASSLGGGGRLSYEQYF. The CDR3 DNA follows: TGTGCCAGCAGCTTGGGCGGCGGGGGACGCCTCTCCTACGAGCAGTACTTC.

Written as DNA, the CDR3 is TGTGCCAGCAGCTTAGGGGGACAGGGTAACACCGGGGAGCTGTTTTTT. Translating gives CASSLGGQGNTGELFF. The genes are TRBV7-3 and TRBJ2-2; TRBD1 matches at 9 bases. The germline gives CDR1 SGHTA, CDR2 FQGTGA. Trimming took 2 bases from V and 2 from J; bases not matched to a gene: 3. The CDR3 totals 16 residues.

V usage is TRBV4-2 and J usage is TRBJ1-6, with D possibly TRBD1 on 6 matching bases. The germline gives CDR1 LGHNA, CDR2 YNFKEQ. CDR3 size: 15 residues. V was cut by 3 bases and J by 0 bases, with 6 bases left in between. The CDR3 sequence is CASSHRGSYNSPLHF. DNA of the CDR3: TGTGCCAGCAGCCACAGGGGCTCCTATAATTCACCCCTCCACTTT.

J is TRBJ1-2 and V is TRBV28; 8 bases align to TRBD1. Germline CDR1 reads MDHEN; CDR2 reads SYDVKM. Trimming cost V 2 bases and J 8 bases; bases outside gene matches: 7. The CDR3 covers 14 residues. The chain's CDR3 is CASSLPQGARGYTF. DNA for the CDR3: TGTGCCAGCAGTTTACCCCAGGGGGCGCGGGGCTACACCTTC.

This rearrangement joins TRBV19 to TRBJ2-2; TRBD2 is a possible D gene (5 bases). V gave up 8 bases and J gave up 7 bases, with 17 bases separating them. Germline loops: CDR1 LNHDA, CDR2 SQIVND (reference sequence). This CDR3 has 14 amino acids. CDR3 amino acids: CASDSRTPNGELFF. CDR3 DNA: TGTGCCAGTGATTCCCGGACTCCCAACGGGGAGCTGTTTTTT.

This sequence joins TRBV5-6 and TRBJ2-7; possibly TRBD2 for D (5 bases). The germline CDR1 and CDR2 sequences are SGHDT and YYEEEE. The CDR3 consists of 12 residues. V gave up 3 bases and J gave up 5 bases, with 9 bases separating them. DNA for the CDR3: TGTGCCAGCAGCTGGCGGGTGGACGAGCAGTACTTC. Translating it yields CASSWRVDEQYF.

This clone has only a few counts. The V and J genes are TRBV18 and TRBJ2-1, with D possibly being TRBD1 (5 bases). CDR3 size: 14 residues. Per the germline V gene, CDR1 is KGHSH and CDR2 is LQKENI. Trimming removed 2 bases from V and 15 bases from J, with 20 bases in between. CDR3 protein: CASSPTADPRGAFF. CDR3 nucleotides: TGTGCCAGCTCACCAACGGCCGACCCTAGGGGTGCGTTCTTC.

The chain recombines TRBV6-4 with TRBJ2-5; the match to TRBD2 covers 9 bases. The V gene's germline CDR1 is MRHNA and CDR2 SNTAGT. The CDR3 covers 15 residues. V was pared by 6 bases and J by 2 bases, with 7 bases of the junction left unmatched. In DNA, the CDR3 is TGTGCCAGCAGCGTCAGCGGGGGGCCACAAGAGACCCAGTACTTC. It yields the protein CASSVSGGPQETQYF.

This sequence joins TRBV13 and TRBJ2-7; D is possibly TRBD2 (5 bases). The germline V gene encodes CDR1 PRHDT and CDR2 FYEKMQ (reference sequence). Trimming took off 3 bases at V and 0 bases at J, with 9 bases between the two ends. The CDR3 totals 14 residues. The CDR3 sequence: CASSLDFGSYEQYF. In DNA, the CDR3 is TGTGCCAGCAGCTTGGACTTCGGCTCCTACGAGCAGTACTTC.

By share of the sample, this clone is medium-sized. V and J are TRBV30 and TRBJ1-6; 8 bases line up with TRBD1. With 4 bases clipped from V and 10 bases from J, the junction kept 6 bases outside the gene matches. Per germline, CDR1 GTSNPN and CDR2 SVGIG (reference sequence). The CDR3 has 13 amino acids. CDR3 amino acids: CAWTYRGTSPLHF. The DNA for the CDR3 is TGTGCCTGGACCTACAGGGGGACGTCACCCCTCCACTTT.

The rearrangement uses TRBV7-2 and TRBJ1-2; D is undetermined. Germline V gene lookup returns CDR1 SGHTA and CDR2 FQGNSA. The CDR3 is 16 residues long. V lost 1 base and J lost 0, with 12 bases in between. The CDR3 nucleotides read TGTGCCAGCAGCTTAGAGGCAACTAATACTAACTATGGCTACACCTTC. Its protein product is CASSLEATNTNYGYTF.

The table lists this clone with a count of one. V is TRBV5-1 and J is TRBJ2-3; the match to TRBD2 covers 10 bases. V trimming: 5 bases; J trimming: 6 bases; junction bases outside the gene matches: 3. The germline CDR1 and CDR2 sequences are SGHRS and YFSETQ. The CDR3 is 13 residues long. The CDR3 sequence is CASSVAGGDTQYF. The CDR3, as DNA: TGCGCCAGCAGTGTAGCGGGAGGCGATACGCAGTATTTT.

The J gene is TRBJ1-5, the V gene TRBV19; D not resolved. Germline V lookup: CDR1 LNHDA, CDR2 SQIVND (reference sequence). Trimming removed 5 bases at V and 0 bases at J, with 2 bases between. The CDR3 runs 12 residues. CDR3: CASSHSNQPQHF. Written as DNA, the CDR3 is TGTGCCAGTAGTCATAGCAATCAGCCCCAGCATTTT. Combining the CDR3 with reference TRBV19 and TRBJ1-5 gives the whole variable domain DGGITQSPKYLFRKEGQNVTLSCEQNLNHDAMYWYRQDPGQGLRLIYYSQIVNDFQKGDIAEGYSVSREKKESFPLTVTSAQKNPTAFYLCASSHSNQPQHFGDGTRLSIL.

This rearrangement joins TRBV2 to TRBJ1-5; D remains ambiguous. There are 14 residues in the CDR3. The germline gives CDR1 SNHLY, CDR2 FYNNEI. V lost 5 bases, J lost 4 bases, and 12 bases lay in between. The DNA of the CDR3 is TGTGCCAGCAGTTCCATCGACGGGAATCAGCCCCAGCATTTT. Its translation is CASSSIDGNQPQHF.

The DNA of the CDR3 is TGTGCCAGCAGCTTCCACAGGAATCCAGGAAACACCATATATTTT. Protein product: CASSFHRNPGNTIYF. The gene calls are TRBV11-2 and TRBJ1-3; perhaps TRBD1 as D (5 bases). CDR3 length equals 15 residues. The V and J ends lost 3 bases and 4 bases respectively, with 13 bases between them. CDR1 is SGHAT and CDR2 is FQNNGV in the germline V gene.

This chain connects TRBV18 to TRBJ2-3; 7 bases agree with TRBD1. The CDR3 covers 16 residues. Trimming took 2 bases from V and 1 from J; bases not matched to a gene: 6. Germline CDR1 and CDR2: KGHSH and LQKENI. CDR3 bases: TGTGCCAGCTCACCAATGACAGGGTATGGCACAGATACGCAGTATTTT. Translated, it gives CASSPMTGYGTDTQYF.

This clone counts as medium-sized (0.01 to 0.1%). The CDR3 here is CASSYSYAGTYEQYF. In nucleotides, the CDR3 is TGTGCCAGCAGTTACTCTTACGCAGGGACCTACGAGCAGTACTTC. This chain uses TRBV6-6 with TRBJ2-7, with D maybe TRBD1 (5 bases). The V end lost 0 bases, the J end lost 2 bases, and 11 bases lay between the germline ends. Germline loops: CDR1 MNHNY, CDR2 SVGAGI (reference sequence). There are 15 residues in the CDR3.

The CDR3 nucleotides read TGTGCCAGCCCCCAGGGACTAGCGGGATACGAGCAGTTCTTC. Residues: CASPQGLAGYEQFF. This rearrangement joins TRBV2 to TRBJ2-1, with TRBD2 matching over 13 bases. CDR1 is SNHLY, CDR2 FYNNEI, per germline. The CDR3 is made up of 14 amino acids. Losses at the gene ends were 8 bases for V and 10 bases for J; bases not matched to a gene: 8.

The chain couples TRBV18 to TRBJ2-1; TRBD2 matches 14 bases. The CDR3 has 16 amino acids. V trimming: 3 bases; J trimming: 5 bases; junction bases outside the gene matches: 3. CDR1 and CDR2 from the germline V gene are KGHSH and LQKENI. The CDR3 nucleotides are TGTGCCAGCTCACCCGGGACTAGCGGGAGCGACAATGAGCAGTTCTTC. This encodes CASSPGTSGSDNEQFF.

The genes are TRBV6-1 and TRBJ1-5, with 7 positions matching TRBD1. Germline CDR1 reads MNHNS; CDR2 reads SASEGT. V dropped 4 bases and J dropped 8; count of bases not matched to a gene: 11. CDR3 length equals 15 residues. Here the CDR3 reads CASSGPDRAREPQHF. The CDR3 region has the DNA TGTGCCAGCAGTGGCCCCGACAGGGCTAGGGAGCCCCAGCATTTT.

V is TRBV11-2 and J is TRBJ1-3; D not certain. Trimming removed 5 bases from V and 3 bases from J, with 11 bases in between. This CDR3 contains 14 residues. Germline V lookup: CDR1 SGHAT, CDR2 FQNNGV. DNA of the CDR3: TGTGCCAGCAGCCATCCCTACGTTGGAAACACCATATATTTT. Translated: CASSHPYVGNTIYF.